These 15 T cell receptor beta chains share one sample of origin, sequenced in a study of cytomegalovirus exposure and HLA in healthy donors. Primers: 60 Vbeta forward and 13 Jbeta reverse. Here immunoSEQ multiplex PCR was the method, and the copy in TCRdb shows in-frame clones only, minus some. The table shows approximately 140,000 clones, with over 75% occurring only once. Specimen: PBMCs. The receptor source for this set is a boy between 10 and 17 years old in good health and CMV-seronegative.

This chain uses TRBV19 with TRBJ1-2, with D possibly TRBD1 on 6 matching bases. Trimming took 6 bases from V and 4 from J, leaving 12 bases between them. The CDR3 is made up of 13 amino acids. Germline assignment: CDR1 LNHDA and CDR2 SQIVND (reference sequence). The CDR3 sequence is CASRQGLIYGYTF. The CDR3 DNA reads TGTGCCAGTAGACAGGGCCTCATCTATGGCTACACCTTC.

V gene TRBV9 combines with J gene TRBJ1-3; 7 bases fit TRBD1. J gave up 0 bases and V 3 bases, and 6 bases lay outside the gene matches. CDR1 and CDR2 from the germline V gene are SGDLS and YYNGEE. The CDR3 has 16 amino acids. In DNA, the CDR3 is TGTGCCAGCAGCGGTCGACAGGGAGGCTCTGGAAACACCATATATTTT. Its translation: CASSGRQGGSGNTIYF.

The rearrangement uses TRBV6-5 and TRBJ1-2; a possible D gene is TRBD1 (6 bases). This CDR3 has 15 residues. V was clipped by 0 bases and J by 4 bases, with 12 bases between them. From germline, CDR1 is MNHEY and CDR2 SVGAGI. For the CDR3, the DNA is TGTGCCAGCAGTTACTCTCAGGGGCCCTCCTATGGCTACACCTTC. This encodes CASSYSQGPSYGYTF.

This clone was detected once. The chain carries TRBV25-1 and TRBJ1-1; 7 nucleotides line up with TRBD1. Germline V lookup: CDR1 MGHDK, CDR2 SYGVNS. After removal of 6 bases from V and 8 bases from J, the junction contained 6 bases not matched to a gene. The CDR3 is 12 residues long. In DNA, the CDR3 is TGTGCCAGCAGGTCTACGGGACAGGAAGCTTTCTTT. This encodes CASRSTGQEAFF.

The chain carries TRBV5-4 and TRBJ1-1, with D tentatively TRBD1 (5 bases). This CDR3 contains 14 residues. In germline, CDR1 is SGHNT, CDR2 YYREEE (reference sequence). Trimming shortened V by 2 bases and J by 3 bases, and 11 bases separated the two germline ends. CDR3 in amino acids: CASSFQGMDTEAFF. The CDR3 coding sequence is TGTGCCAGCAGCTTTCAGGGAATGGACACTGAAGCTTTCTTT.

The rearrangement links TRBV18 to TRBJ1-1, with 8 bases that match TRBD1. Germline loops: CDR1 KGHSH, CDR2 LQKENI. Germline trimming cut 8 bases from V and 6 bases from J; bases unmatched to any gene: 8. This CDR3 spans 13 amino acids. In nucleotides, the CDR3 is TGTGCCAGCCTCCAGGGGGCACGGTCTGAAGCTTTCTTT. Encoded protein: CASLQGARSEAFF.

This rearrangement joins TRBV28 to TRBJ2-2, with 7 bases aligning to TRBD1. The CDR3 spans 14 residues. Germline V gene sequence: CDR1 MDHEN, CDR2 SYDVKM. J was trimmed by 1 base and V by 10 bases; bases with no gene match: 6. The DNA for the CDR3 is TGTGCCACCCGGGACAGCTGGAACACCGGGGAGCTGTTTTTT. Protein: CATRDSWNTGELFF.

This chain uses TRBV7-9 with TRBJ2-2; 9 nucleotides align to TRBD1. Germline V gene data show CDR1 as SEHNR and CDR2 as FQNEAQ (reference sequence). The CDR3 sequence is 19 residues long. J gave up 0 bases and V 4 bases, and 12 bases lay outside the gene matches. The CDR3 loop is CASSSTRTGDTANTGELFF. Here the CDR3 DNA reads TGTGCCAGCAGCTCGACGCGGACAGGGGACACCGCGAACACCGGGGAGCTGTTTTTT.

This sequence joins TRBV15 and TRBJ2-7, with D tentatively TRBD1 (6 bases). CDR1 is LNHNV, CDR2 YYDKDF, per germline (reference sequence). V was shortened by 5 bases and J by 2 bases, with 13 bases between the two germline ends. CDR3 length equals 14 residues. CDR3 nucleotides: TGTGCCACCAGCGGACCGGGACACCCCTACGAGCAGTACTTC. Encoded protein: CATSGPGHPYEQYF.

The chain is built from TRBV6-5 and TRBJ2-7; 8 nucleotides line up with TRBD2. V was clipped by 6 bases and J by 2 bases; unmatched bases: 3. Germline CDR1 is MNHEY and CDR2 is SVGAGI. This CDR3 has 13 residues. In nucleotides, the CDR3 is TGTGCCAGCAGGAAAGCGGGGGCCTACGAGCAGTACTTC. It specifies CASRKAGAYEQYF.

The chain couples TRBV7-2 to TRBJ2-5; the match to TRBD1 covers 8 bases. The length of the CDR3 is 16 residues. Trimming at V came to 1 base and at J to 0 bases, leaving 4 bases not matched to a gene. In germline, CDR1 is SGHTA, CDR2 FQGNSA. This CDR3 reads CASSLVGTGDQETQYF. Here the CDR3 DNA reads TGTGCCAGCAGCTTAGTAGGGACAGGTGACCAAGAGACCCAGTACTTC.

This chain joins TRBV5-1 and TRBJ1-2; tentatively, D is TRBD1 (6 bases). Germline V gene sequence: CDR1 SGHRS, CDR2 YFSETQ. Trimming shortened V by 5 bases and J by 7 bases, and 15 bases separated the two germline ends. The CDR3 runs 13 residues. The CDR3 region has the DNA TGCGCCAGCAGGGATACAGGGTCGTTTGGCTACACCTTC. Its translation: CASRDTGSFGYTF.

The rearrangement links TRBV7-2 to TRBJ1-2, with D maybe TRBD1 (5 bases). The CDR3 extends over 15 amino acids. Per germline, CDR1 SGHTA and CDR2 FQGNSA. Trimming removed 5 bases from V and 3 bases from J, with 16 bases in between. This CDR3 is CASSAYVGDYYGYTF. The CDR3 DNA follows: TGTGCCAGCAGCGCATATGTTGGGGACTACTATGGCTACACCTTC.

CDR3 region: CASRRTGDTNYGYTF. CDR3 DNA sequence: TGTGCCAGCAGACGAACAGGAGATACTAACTATGGCTACACCTTC. V and J are TRBV27 and TRBJ1-2; weak D call: TRBD1 (5 bases). Germline-derived CDR1 and CDR2 are MNHEY and SMNVEV (reference sequence). There are 15 residues in the CDR3. Trimming removed 6 bases from V and 0 bases from J, with 14 bases in between.

The V gene is TRBV2, the J gene TRBJ2-3, with 7 bases matching TRBD2. CDR3 length: 14 amino acids. CDR1 and CDR2 from the germline V gene are SNHLY and FYNNEI. V trimming: 4 bases; J trimming: 2 bases; junction bases outside the gene matches: 3. CDR3 in DNA: TGTGCCAGCAGTGGGGACTACACCACAGATACGCAGTATTTT. It specifies CASSGDYTTDTQYF.